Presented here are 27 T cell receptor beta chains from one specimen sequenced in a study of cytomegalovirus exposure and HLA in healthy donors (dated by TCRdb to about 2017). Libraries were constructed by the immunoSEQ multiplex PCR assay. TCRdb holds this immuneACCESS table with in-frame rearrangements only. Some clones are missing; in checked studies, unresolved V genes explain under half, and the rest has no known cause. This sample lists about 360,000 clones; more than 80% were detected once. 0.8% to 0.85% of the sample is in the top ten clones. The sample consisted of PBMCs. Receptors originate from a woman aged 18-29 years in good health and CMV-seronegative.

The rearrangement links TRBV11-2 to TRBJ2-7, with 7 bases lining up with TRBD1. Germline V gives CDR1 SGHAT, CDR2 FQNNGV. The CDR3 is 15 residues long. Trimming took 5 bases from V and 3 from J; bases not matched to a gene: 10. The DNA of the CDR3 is TGTGCCAGCAGCCTATCCGGGACAGTTTTCTACGAGCAGTACTTC. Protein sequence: CASSLSGTVFYEQYF. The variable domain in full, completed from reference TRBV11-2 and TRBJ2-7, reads EAGVAQSPRYKIIEKRQSVAFWCNPISGHATLYWYQQILGQGPKLLIQFQNNGVVDDSQLPKDRFSAERLKGVDSTLKIQPAKLEDSAVYLCASSLSGTVFYEQYFGPGTRLTVT.

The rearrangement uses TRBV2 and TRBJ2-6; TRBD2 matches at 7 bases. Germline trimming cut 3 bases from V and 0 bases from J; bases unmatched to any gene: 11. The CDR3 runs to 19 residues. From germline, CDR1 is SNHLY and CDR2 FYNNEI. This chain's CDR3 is CASSDLKETSPSGANVLTF. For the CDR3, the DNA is TGTGCCAGCAGTGACCTAAAGGAGACTAGCCCCTCTGGGGCCAACGTCCTGACTTTC.

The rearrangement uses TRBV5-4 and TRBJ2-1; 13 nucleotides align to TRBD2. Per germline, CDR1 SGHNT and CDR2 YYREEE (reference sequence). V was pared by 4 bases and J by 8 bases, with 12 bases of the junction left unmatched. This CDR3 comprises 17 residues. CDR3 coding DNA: TGTGCCAGCAGCCCGGGACTAGCGGGGAGGGGGGGTCATGAGCAGTTCTTC. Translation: CASSPGLAGRGGHEQFF. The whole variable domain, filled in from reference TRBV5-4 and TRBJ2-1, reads ETGVTQSPTHLIKTRGQQVTLRCSSQSGHNTVSWYQQALGQGPQFIFQYYREEENGRGNFPPRFSGLQFPNYSSELNVNALELDDSALYLCASSPGLAGRGGHEQFFGPGTRLTVL.

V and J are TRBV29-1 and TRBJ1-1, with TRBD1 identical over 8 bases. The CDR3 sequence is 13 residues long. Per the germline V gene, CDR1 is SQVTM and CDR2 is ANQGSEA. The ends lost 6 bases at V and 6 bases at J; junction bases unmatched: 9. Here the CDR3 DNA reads TGCAGCGTGCTAACAGGGGGTAGCGCTGAAGCTTTCTTT. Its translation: CSVLTGGSAEAFF. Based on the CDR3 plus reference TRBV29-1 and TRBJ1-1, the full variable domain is SAVISQKPSRDICQRGTSLTIQCQVDSQVTMMFWYRQQPGQSLTLIATANQGSEATYESGFVIDKFPISRPNLTFSTLTVSNMSPEDSSIYLCSVLTGGSAEAFFGQGTRLTVV.

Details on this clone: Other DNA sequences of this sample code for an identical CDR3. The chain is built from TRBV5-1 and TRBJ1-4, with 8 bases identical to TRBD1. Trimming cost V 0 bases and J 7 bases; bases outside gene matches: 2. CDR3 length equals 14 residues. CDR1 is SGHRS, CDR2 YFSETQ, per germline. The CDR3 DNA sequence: TGCGCCAGCAGCTTGGGCCAGGGGGCTGAAAAACTGTTTTTT. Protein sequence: CASSLGQGAEKLFF.

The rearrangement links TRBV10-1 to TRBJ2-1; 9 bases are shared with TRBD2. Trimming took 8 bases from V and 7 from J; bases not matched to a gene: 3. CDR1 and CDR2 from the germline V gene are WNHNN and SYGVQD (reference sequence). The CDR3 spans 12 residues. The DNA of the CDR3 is TGCGCCAGCGCGGGGGGGACAAATGAGCAGTTCTTC. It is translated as CASAGGTNEQFF.

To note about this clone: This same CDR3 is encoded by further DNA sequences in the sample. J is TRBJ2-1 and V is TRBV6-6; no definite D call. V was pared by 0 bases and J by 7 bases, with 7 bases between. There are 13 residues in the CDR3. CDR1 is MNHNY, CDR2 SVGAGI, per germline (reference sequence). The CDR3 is CASSYSLSNEQFF. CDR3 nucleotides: TGTGCCAGCAGTTACTCGCTCAGTAATGAGCAGTTCTTC.

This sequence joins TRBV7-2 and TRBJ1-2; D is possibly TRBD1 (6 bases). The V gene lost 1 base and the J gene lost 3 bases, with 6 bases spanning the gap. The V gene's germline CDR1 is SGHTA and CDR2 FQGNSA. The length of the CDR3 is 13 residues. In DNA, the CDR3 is TGTGCCAGCAGCTTAGACAGGGACTATGGCTACACCTTC. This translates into CASSLDRDYGYTF.

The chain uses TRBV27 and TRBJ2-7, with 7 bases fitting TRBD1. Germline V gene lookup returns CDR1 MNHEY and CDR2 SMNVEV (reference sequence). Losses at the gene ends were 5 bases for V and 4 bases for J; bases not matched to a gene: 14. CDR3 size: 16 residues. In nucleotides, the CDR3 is TGTGCCAGCAGTACGACAGGGCCACTCTTCCCATACGAGCAGTACTTC. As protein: CASSTTGPLFPYEQYF.

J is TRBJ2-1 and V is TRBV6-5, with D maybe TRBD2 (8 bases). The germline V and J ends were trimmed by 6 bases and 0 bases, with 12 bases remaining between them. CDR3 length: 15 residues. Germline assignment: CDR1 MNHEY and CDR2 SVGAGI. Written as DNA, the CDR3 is TGTGCCAGCAGACAGGGGACTAGCTCCTACAATGAGCAGTTCTTC. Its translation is CASRQGTSSYNEQFF.

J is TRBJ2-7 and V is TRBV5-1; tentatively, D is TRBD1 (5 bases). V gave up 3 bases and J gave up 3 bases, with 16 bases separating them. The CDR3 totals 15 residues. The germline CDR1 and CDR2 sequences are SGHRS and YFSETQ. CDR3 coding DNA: TGCGCCAGCAGCTCGACGTCGACAGCCGACTACGAGCAGTACTTC. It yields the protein CASSSTSTADYEQYF.

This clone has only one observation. CDR3 protein: CASSTWGPEQYF. As DNA, the CDR3 is TGTGCCAGCAGCACATGGGGCCCCGAGCAGTACTTC. The chain is built from TRBV7-9 and TRBJ2-7; possibly TRBD1 for D (5 bases). The V and J ends lost 5 bases and 6 bases respectively, with 11 bases between them. The CDR3 runs to 12 residues. Germline assignment: CDR1 SEHNR and CDR2 FQNEAQ (reference sequence).

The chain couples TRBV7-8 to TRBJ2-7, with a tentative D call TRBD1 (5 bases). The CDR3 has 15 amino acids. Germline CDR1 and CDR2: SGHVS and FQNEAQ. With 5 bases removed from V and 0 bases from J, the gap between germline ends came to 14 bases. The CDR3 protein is CASSLRQSNSYEQYF. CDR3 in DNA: TGTGCCAGCAGCCTCCGACAGAGCAACTCCTACGAGCAGTACTTC.

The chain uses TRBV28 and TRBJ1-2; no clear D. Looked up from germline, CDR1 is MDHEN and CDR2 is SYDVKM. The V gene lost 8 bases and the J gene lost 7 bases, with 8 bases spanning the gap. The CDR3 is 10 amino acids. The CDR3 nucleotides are TGTGCCAGCGCAAGACTTGGCTACACCTTC. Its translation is CASARLGYTF.

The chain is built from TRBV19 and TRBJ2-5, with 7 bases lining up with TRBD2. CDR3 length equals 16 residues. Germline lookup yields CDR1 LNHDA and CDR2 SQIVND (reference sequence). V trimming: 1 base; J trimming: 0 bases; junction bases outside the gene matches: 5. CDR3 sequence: CASSIGGGGYQETQYF. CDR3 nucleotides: TGTGCCAGTAGTATAGGCGGGGGTGGTTACCAAGAGACCCAGTACTTC.

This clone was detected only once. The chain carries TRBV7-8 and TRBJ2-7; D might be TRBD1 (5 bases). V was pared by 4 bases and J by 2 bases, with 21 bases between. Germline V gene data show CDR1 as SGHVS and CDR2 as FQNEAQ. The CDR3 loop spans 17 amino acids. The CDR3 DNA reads TGTGCCAGCAGCTCAGATCTCGGCAGGGAACAACCCTACGAGCAGTACTTC. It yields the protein CASSSDLGREQPYEQYF.

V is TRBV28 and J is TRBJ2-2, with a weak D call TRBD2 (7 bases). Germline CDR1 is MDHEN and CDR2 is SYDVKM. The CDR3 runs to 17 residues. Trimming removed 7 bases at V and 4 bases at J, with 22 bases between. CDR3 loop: CASKHPIGGRRTGELFF. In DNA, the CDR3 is TGTGCCAGCAAACACCCGATCGGGGGGCGCCGCACCGGGGAGCTGTTTTTT.

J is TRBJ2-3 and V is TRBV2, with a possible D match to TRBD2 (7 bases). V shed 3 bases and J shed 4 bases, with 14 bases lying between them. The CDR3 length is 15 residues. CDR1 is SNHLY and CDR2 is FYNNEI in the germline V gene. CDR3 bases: TGTGCCAGCAGTGATTTGGGGGGGCCCTCAGATACGCAGTATTTT. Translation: CASSDLGGPSDTQYF. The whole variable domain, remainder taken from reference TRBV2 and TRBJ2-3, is EPEVTQTPSHQVTQMGQEVILRCVPISNHLYFYWYRQILGQKVEFLVSFYNNEISEKSEIFDDQFSVERPDGSNFTLKIRSTKLEDSAMYFCASSDLGGPSDTQYFGPGTRLTVL.

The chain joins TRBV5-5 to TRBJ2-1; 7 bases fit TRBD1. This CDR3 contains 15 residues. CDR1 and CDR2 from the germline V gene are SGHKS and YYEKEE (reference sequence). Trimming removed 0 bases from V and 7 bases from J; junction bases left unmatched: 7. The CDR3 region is CASSLAWNRGNEQFF. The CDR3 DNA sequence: TGTGCCAGCAGCTTGGCCTGGAACAGGGGTAATGAGCAGTTCTTC.

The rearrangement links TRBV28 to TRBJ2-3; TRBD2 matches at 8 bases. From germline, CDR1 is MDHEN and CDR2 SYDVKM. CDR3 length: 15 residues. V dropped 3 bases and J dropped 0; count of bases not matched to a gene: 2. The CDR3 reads CASSFGGGSTDTQYF. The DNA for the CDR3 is TGTGCCAGCAGTTTCGGCGGGGGGAGCACAGATACGCAGTATTTT.

The CDR3 protein is CSVVNQGGTDIQYF. Here the CDR3 DNA reads TGCAGCGTTGTCAATCAGGGAGGTACAGACATTCAGTACTTC. The V and J genes are TRBV29-1 and TRBJ2-4; TRBD2 might be the D (6 bases). V shed 4 bases and J shed 8 bases, with 18 bases lying between them. The CDR3 covers 14 residues. Per germline, CDR1 SQVTM and CDR2 ANQGSEA. The whole variable domain, remainder taken from reference TRBV29-1 and TRBJ2-4, is SAVISQKPSRDICQRGTSLTIQCQVDSQVTMMFWYRQQPGQSLTLIATANQGSEATYESGFVIDKFPISRPNLTFSTLTVSNMSPEDSSIYLCSVVNQGGTDIQYFGAGTRLSVL.

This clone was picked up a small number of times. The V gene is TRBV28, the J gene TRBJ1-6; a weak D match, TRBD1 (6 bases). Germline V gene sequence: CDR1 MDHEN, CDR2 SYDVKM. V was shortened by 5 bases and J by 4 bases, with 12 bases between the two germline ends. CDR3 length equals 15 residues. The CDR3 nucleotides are TGTGCCAGCAGTCCCCGACAGGTTTATAATTCACCCCTCCACTTT. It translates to CASSPRQVYNSPLHF. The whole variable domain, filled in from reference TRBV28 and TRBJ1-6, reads DVKVTQSSRYLVKRTGEKVFLECVQDMDHENMFWYRQDPGLGLRLIYFSYDVKMKEKGDIPEGYSVSREKKERFSLILESASTNQTSMYLCASSPRQVYNSPLHFGNGTRLTVT.

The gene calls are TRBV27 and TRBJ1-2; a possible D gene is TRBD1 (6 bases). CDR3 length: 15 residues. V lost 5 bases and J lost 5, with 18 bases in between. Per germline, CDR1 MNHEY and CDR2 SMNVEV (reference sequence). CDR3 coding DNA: TGTGCCAGCAGTCCGGGGGGGCAAAGAACTTATGGCTACACCTTC. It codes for CASSPGGQRTYGYTF.

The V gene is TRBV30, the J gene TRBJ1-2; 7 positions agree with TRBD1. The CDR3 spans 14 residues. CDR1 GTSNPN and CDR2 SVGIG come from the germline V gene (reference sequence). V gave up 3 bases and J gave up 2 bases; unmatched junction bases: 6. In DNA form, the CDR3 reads TGTGCCTGGAGCCGACAGGGCCCAAACTATGGCTACACCTTC. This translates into CAWSRQGPNYGYTF.

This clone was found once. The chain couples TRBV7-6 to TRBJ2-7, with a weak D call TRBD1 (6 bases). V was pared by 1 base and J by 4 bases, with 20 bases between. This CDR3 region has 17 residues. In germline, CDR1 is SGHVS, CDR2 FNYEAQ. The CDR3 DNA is TGTGCCAGCAGCTTAGAGTGGGGGCGGCGGAAACCGTACGAGCAGTACTTC. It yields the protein CASSLEWGRRKPYEQYF.

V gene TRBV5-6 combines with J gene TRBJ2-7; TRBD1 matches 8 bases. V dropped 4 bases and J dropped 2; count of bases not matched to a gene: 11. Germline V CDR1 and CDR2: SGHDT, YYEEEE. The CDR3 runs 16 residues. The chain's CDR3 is CASSPTDREETYEQYF. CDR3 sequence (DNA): TGTGCCAGCAGCCCAACGGACAGGGAGGAGACCTACGAGCAGTACTTC.

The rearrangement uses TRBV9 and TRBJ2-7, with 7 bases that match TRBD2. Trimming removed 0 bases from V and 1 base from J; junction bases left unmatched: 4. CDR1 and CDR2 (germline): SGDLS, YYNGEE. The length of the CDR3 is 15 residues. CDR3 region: CASSVGSSGSYEQYF. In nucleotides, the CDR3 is TGTGCCAGCAGCGTAGGGTCTAGCGGATCCTACGAGCAGTACTTC.